This T cell receptor beta chain was documented in a study of blood T cell repertoires in COVID-19 (dated by TCRdb to the early 2020s). In terms of the full investigation: Samples covering the acute and convalescent phases of COVID-19 were provided by collaborators in the United States, Italy and Spain. The material from the prospective study consisted of cDNA or gDNA derived from T cells, B-cell-depleted T cells, or PBMCs. Deeply sampled blood TCRbeta repertoires from subjects exposed to, actively infected with, or recovered from COVID-19 were included in the dataset. The repertoires were released in a freely available public database meant as a resource for research on the immune response to SARS-CoV-2. The samples were drawn from two sources: the first 160 participants of the ongoing ImmuneRACE study, and fewer than 1,500 subjects contributed by 6 global collaborators. Sample metadata almost always included a de-identified subject ID, COVID-19 status, age in years and sex. Where available, HLA class I and class II types were obtained from metadata supplied by the sample provider rather than from assay-based typing. The full study reports these points: Clinical and demographic metadata were provided uncurated, with the amount varying by source and participant.

Each collaborating institution followed its own protocols to collect whole blood in K2EDTA tubes. For TCRbeta analysis, collaborator samples were shipped as frozen whole blood, as isolated PBMCs, or as DNA extracted from either sample type. As for this clone: Its antigen specificity is not known. Within one base of it there is no much larger clone, and no base qualities were kept.

TCRbeta CDR3 regions were amplified from genomic DNA by means of the immunoSEQ Assay, a bias-controlled multiplex PCR. The source study handled its data this way. Nucleated cell counts per sample were estimated from amplification of reference gene primers within the assay. To quantify the absolute abundance of each unique TCRbeta CDR3 rearrangement, sequence reads were collapsed and filtered. For each sample, productive Simpson clonality was calculated by taking the square root of Simpson's diversity index across productive rearrangements. TCRdb's version of the immuneACCESS table is confined to in-frame rearrangements and falls short of the full clone set. An unresolved V gene accounts for under half of the shortfall where checked; the remainder is of unknown origin. V and J calls and clone size are as listed in that table; D and trimming were resolved from the DNA. A total of 390,000 or so clones appear in this sample, around 91% of them only once. Around 7% of the sample rests with the top ten.

There are 15 amino acids in the CDR3, from cysteine to phenylalanine inclusive. Of the read, only the CDR3 DNA is kept; its 45 bases are in frame from base 1. V is cut by 0 bases and J by 0 bases, and the space between the germline ends is 8 bases. The CDR1 and CDR2 encoded by the germline V gene are LGHNA and YSLEER. The rearranged chain carries TRBV4-3 and TRBJ1-1; too little of a D gene remains to name it. The sample was peripheral blood. The sequence was obtained from a man between 18 and 35 years old with active or convalescent COVID-19. In nucleotides, the sequence is TGCGCCAGCAGCCAAGATACTCCCATGAACACTGAAGCTTTCTTT. It translates as CASSQDTPMNTEAFF.